The rows below give T cell receptor beta chains drawn from one sample of a study of T cell changes during pregnancy in multiple sclerosis. This table comes from immunoSEQ multiplex PCR, and its TCRdb copy is limited to in-frame clones, with some not included. This sample has approximately 60,000 clones, with under 95% found just once. Sequencing was performed on CD4+ T cells from peripheral blood mononuclear cells, taken in the second trimester of pregnancy. The receptors stem from a female donor with multiple sclerosis, enrolled in a pregnancy study. CDR3s include the opening cysteine and the closing phenylalanine or tryptophan. D genes are given only for firm matches. Clone size is given for some rows only: seen once, a few or many times, or a class if the clone is expanded.

clone_size,v_call,j_call,d_call,cdr3_aa,cdr3_nt
few,TRBV7-9,TRBJ1-1,-,CASTLSSGTLGSEAFF,TGTGCCAGCACCCTAAGCTCGGGAACCCTAGGGAGTGAAGCTTTCTTT
-,TRBV6-1,TRBJ1-1,-,CASSVNGANTEAFF,TGTGCCAGCAGTGTAAATGGAGCAAACACTGAAGCTTTCTTT
-,TRBV30,TRBJ2-7,-,CAWKEGPSSYEQYF,TGTGCCTGGAAAGAGGGCCCTTCTTCGTACGAGCAGTACTTC
-,TRBV5-1,TRBJ2-1,TRBD2,CASSFGLAGGGNVNNEQFF,TGCGCCAGCAGCTTTGGACTAGCGGGGGGGGGAAATGTAAACAATGAGCAGTTCTTC
-,TRBV28,TRBJ2-7,-,CASSLQGRSSYEQYF,TGTGCCAGCAGTTTACAGGGCAGGAGCTCCTACGAGCAGTACTTC
once,TRBV11-2,TRBJ1-2,TRBD1,CASSPTGTGGGGYTF,TGTGCCAGCAGCCCGACCGGGACAGGGGGAGGAGGCTACACCTTC
-,TRBV5-1,TRBJ1-4,-,CASSLSKGGAEKLFF,TGCGCCAGCAGCTTGTCTAAGGGGGGGGCTGAAAAACTGTTTTTT
once,TRBV19,TRBJ1-5,-,CASSIKGRGARYQPQHF,TGTGCCAGTAGTATAAAGGGCCGGGGGGCGAGGTATCAGCCCCAGCATTTT
-,TRBV27,TRBJ2-7,-,CASSPTVGWGHYEQYF,TGTGCCAGCAGTCCAACCGTCGGCTGGGGGCACTACGAGCAGTACTTC
-,TRBV2,TRBJ1-6,-,CASSTPTEVNSPLHF,TGTGCCAGCAGTACCCCGACAGAAGTCAATTCACCCCTCCACTTT
-,TRBV7-8,TRBJ2-5,TRBD2,CASSGGVTGGAYETQYF,TGTGCCAGCAGCGGAGGGGTTACGGGGGGGGCTTATGAGACCCAGTACTTC
-,TRBV15,TRBJ1-3,-,CATSRADTGNTIYF,TGTGCCACCAGCAGGGCCGACACTGGAAACACCATATATTTT
-,TRBV10-3,TRBJ2-5,-,CAISESGGGETQYF,TGTGCCATCAGTGAGTCCGGAGGAGGAGAGACCCAGTACTTC
-,TRBV11-2,TRBJ2-7,TRBD2,CASSTSGHSYEQYF,TGTGCCAGCAGCACTAGCGGGCACTCCTACGAGCAGTACTTC
-,TRBV20-1,TRBJ2-7,-,CSAISGHEQYF,TGCAGTGCTATCAGCGGTCACGAGCAGTACTTC
-,TRBV19,TRBJ2-2,TRBD2,CASSMPGGATGELFF,TGTGCCAGTAGTATGCCGGGAGGGGCGACCGGGGAGCTGTTTTTT
-,TRBV5-1,TRBJ2-7,TRBD2,CASSPTSGSYEQYF,TGCGCCAGCAGCCCCACTAGCGGATCCTACGAGCAGTACTTC
-,TRBV4-1,TRBJ2-1,-,CASSLMGADNEQFF,TGCGCCAGCAGCCTCATGGGGGCCGACAATGAGCAGTTCTTC
-,TRBV19,TRBJ2-1,TRBD2,CASRFSGTSGGIEQFF,TGTGCCAGTAGATTCTCTGGGACTAGCGGGGGGATAGAGCAGTTCTTC
-,TRBV27,TRBJ1-4,TRBD1,CASSLGARDRDQNEKLFF,TGTGCCAGCAGTTTAGGGGCACGGGACAGGGATCAAAATGAAAAACTGTTTTTT
once,TRBV5-1,TRBJ1-2,TRBD1,CASSLRPPGTGEDYTF,TGCGCCAGCAGCTTGAGGCCCCCGGGGACAGGGGAGGACTACACCTTC
-,TRBV9,TRBJ2-1,-,CASSPSIVILLDEQFF,TGTGCCAGCAGCCCGAGCATAGTAATCCTCCTCGATGAGCAGTTCTTC
-,TRBV19,TRBJ1-2,TRBD1,CASSWTGGHYGYTF,TGTGCCAGTAGTTGGACAGGGGGCCACTATGGCTACACCTTC
-,TRBV4-2,TRBJ2-7,TRBD1,CASSQDVGTGGSYEQYF,TGTGCCAGCAGCCAAGATGTGGGGACAGGGGGCTCCTACGAGCAGTACTTC
-,TRBV5-1,TRBJ2-3,TRBD2,CASSLFGRAADTQYF,TGCGCCAGCAGCTTGTTCGGGAGGGCCGCAGATACGCAGTATTTT
-,TRBV7-8,TRBJ2-1,TRBD2,CASSGLAGWAEQFF,TGTGCCAGCAGTGGCCTAGCGGGATGGGCTGAGCAGTTCTTC
-,TRBV19,TRBJ1-5,-,CAVGPLGHQPQHF,TGTGCCGTAGGCCCTCTGGGGCATCAGCCCCAGCATTTT
-,TRBV5-1,TRBJ1-2,-,CASSLRQAEGYTF,TGCGCCAGCAGCTTAAGGCAGGCAGAAGGCTACACCTTC
-,TRBV13,TRBJ1-6,-,CASSLGSGMNSPLHF,TGTGCCAGCAGCTTAGGCTCAGGGATGAATTCACCCCTCCACTTT
-,TRBV5-1,TRBJ1-2,TRBD1,CASHDPGTGVGGYTF,TGCGCCAGCCACGACCCCGGGACAGGGGTGGGTGGCTACACCTTC
-,TRBV9,TRBJ1-3,TRBD1,CASSAGQVENTIYF,TGTGCCAGCAGCGCCGGACAGGTCGAGAACACCATATATTTT
-,TRBV10-3,TRBJ1-6,TRBD1,CAISQGQGINSPLHF,TGTGCCATCAGCCAAGGACAGGGGATTAATTCACCCCTCCACTTT
-,TRBV5-1,TRBJ2-5,TRBD2,CASSAGTSGREETQYF,TGCGCCAGCAGCGCCGGGACTAGCGGGAGAGAAGAGACCCAGTACTTC
-,TRBV11-2,TRBJ2-2,-,CASSQGRSGELFF,TGTGCCAGCAGCCAAGGGAGGAGTGGGGAGCTGTTTTTT
-,TRBV5-4,TRBJ2-1,TRBD2,CASSAPRGSGLYNEQFF,TGTGCCAGCAGCGCACCCCGGGGTAGCGGGCTCTACAATGAGCAGTTCTTC
-,TRBV18,TRBJ2-2,TRBD1,CASSRVRGQGKTGELFF,TGTGCCAGCTCACGAGTTCGAGGACAGGGAAAAACCGGGGAGCTGTTTTTT
-,TRBV2,TRBJ2-7,TRBD1,CASRDRGHEQYF,TGTGCCAGCAGGGACAGGGGGCACGAGCAGTACTTC
-,TRBV5-1,TRBJ2-7,-,CASTGGTYEQYF,TGCGCCAGCACAGGGGGGACCTACGAGCAGTACTTC
-,TRBV18,TRBJ2-4,TRBD1,CASSRTGVAKNIQYF,TGTGCCAGCTCGAGGACAGGGGTAGCCAAAAACATTCAGTACTTC
-,TRBV6-5,TRBJ1-2,-,CASSYFGGDYYGYTF,TGTGCCAGCAGTTACTTCGGGGGGGATTACTATGGCTACACCTTC
few,TRBV19,TRBJ2-2,-,CASSIGTGELFF,TGTGCCAGTAGTATCGGCACCGGGGAGCTGTTTTTT
-,TRBV15,TRBJ2-1,TRBD1,CATRRGGLYNEQFF,TGTGCCACCAGGAGAGGGGGCCTCTACAATGAGCAGTTCTTC
-,TRBV5-1,TRBJ1-2,-,CASSSFPKDSHGYTF,TGCGCCAGCAGCTCCTTCCCTAAGGACAGTCACGGCTACACCTTC
once,TRBV11-2,TRBJ2-5,TRBD2,CASSLPNTLAVSQETQYF,TGTGCCAGCAGCTTACCAAACACACTAGCGGTGTCCCAAGAGACCCAGTACTTC
-,TRBV9,TRBJ1-2,-,CASSMTGTNYGYTF,TGTGCCAGCAGTATGACAGGAACTAACTATGGCTACACCTTC